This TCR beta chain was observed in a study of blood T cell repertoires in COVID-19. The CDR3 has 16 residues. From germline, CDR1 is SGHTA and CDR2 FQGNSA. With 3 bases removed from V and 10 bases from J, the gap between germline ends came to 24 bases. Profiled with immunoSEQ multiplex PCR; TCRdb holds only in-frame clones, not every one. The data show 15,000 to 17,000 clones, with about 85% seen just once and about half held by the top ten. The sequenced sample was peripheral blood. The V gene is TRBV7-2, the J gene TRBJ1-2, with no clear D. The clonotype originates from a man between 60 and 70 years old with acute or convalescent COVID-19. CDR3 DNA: TGTGCCAGCAGCTTCATCACGCGGGCCCTCGTCGATGCCTACACCTTC. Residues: CASSFITRALVDAYTF. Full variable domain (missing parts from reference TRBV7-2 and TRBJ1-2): GAGVSQSPSNKVTEKGKDVELRCDPISGHTALYWYRQSLGQGLEFLIYFQGNSAPDKSGLPSDRFSAERTGGSVSTLTIQRTQQEDSAVYLCASSFITRALVDAYTFGSGTRLTVV.